The 17 T cell receptor beta chains given below trace back to one sample, sequenced in a study of blood T cell repertoires in COVID-19. TCRdb's table, derived via immunoSEQ multiplex PCR, lists solely in-frame clones and lacks some. The profile shows 250,000 or so clones, about four fifths of them singletons. The sample was peripheral blood. Receptors originate from a woman aged 65 to 85 with acute or convalescent COVID-19.

The chain combines TRBV3-1 (or the pseudogene TRBV3-2) with TRBJ2-1; 9 positions agree with TRBD2. The J segment lost 3 bases and the V segment lost 2 bases, leaving 2 bases of the junction unmatched. The CDR3 extends over 15 amino acids. Germline V CDR1 and CDR2: LGHDT, YNNKEL (reference sequence). CDR3 residues: CASSQLAGSYNEQFF. The CDR3 DNA is TGTGCCAGCAGCCAACTAGCGGGGAGCTACAATGAGCAGTTCTTC.

J is TRBJ2-3 and V is TRBV6-5, with 9 positions matching TRBD1. The germline V gene has CDR1 MNHEY and CDR2 SVGAGI. CDR3 length: 15 amino acids. V dropped 6 bases and J dropped 2; count of bases not matched to a gene: 6. The chain's CDR3 is CASSTGTGITDTQYF. The CDR3 coding sequence is TGTGCCAGCAGCACCGGGACAGGGATCACAGATACGCAGTATTTT.

The chain uses TRBV6-5 and TRBJ1-2; 8 bases are shared with TRBD1. The CDR3 is 13 amino acids. The junction had 6 bases not matched to a gene; V was cut back by 4 bases and J by 8 bases. Germline assignment: CDR1 MNHEY and CDR2 SVGAGI. CDR3 in amino acids: CASSFADRDGYTF. The CDR3, as DNA: TGTGCCAGCAGTTTCGCGGACAGGGACGGCTACACCTTC.

This clone was detected a few times. One junction end does not reproduce the germline sequence, and a read error may be involved. The rearrangement links TRBV3-1 (or the pseudogene TRBV3-2) to TRBJ1-2; D not certain. Germline V gene sequence: CDR1 LGHDT, CDR2 YNNKEL (reference sequence). The CDR3 length is 15 residues. As DNA, the CDR3 is TGTGCCAGCACCCAACGAGCGGGCAGTAACTATGGCTACACCTTC. Amino acid sequence: CASTQRAGSNYGYTF.

The V gene is TRBV9, the J gene TRBJ1-6; no clear D. V was shortened by 0 bases and J by 7 bases, with 14 bases between the two germline ends. The CDR3 is made up of 16 amino acids. The germline CDR1 and CDR2 sequences are SGDLS and YYNGEE. CDR3 residues: CASSVDSRLTNSPLHF. CDR3 DNA: TGTGCCAGCAGCGTAGATTCAAGACTGACGAATTCACCCCTCCACTTT. Looking up the rest from reference TRBV9 and TRBJ1-6 gives the full variable domain: DSGVTQTPKHLITATGQRVTLRCSPRSGDLSVYWYQQSLDQGLQFLIQYYNGEERAKGNILERFSAQQFPDLHSELNLSSLELGDSALYFCASSVDSRLTNSPLHFGNGTRLTVT.

The genes are TRBV25-1 and TRBJ1-6; TRBD1 might be the D (5 bases). This CDR3 contains 14 residues. With 3 bases removed from V and 4 bases from J, the gap between germline ends came to 7 bases. CDR1 is MGHDK, CDR2 SYGVNS, per germline. The CDR3 is CASSDRAYNSPLHF. CDR3 DNA sequence: TGTGCCAGCAGTGACAGGGCTTATAATTCACCCCTCCACTTT.

This clone was picked up a small number of times. The DNA of the CDR3 is TGCAGCGTTGAAGGGACAGGGGGCAGCGAGCAGTACTTC. This encodes CSVEGTGGSEQYF. The chain links TRBV29-1 to TRBJ2-7, with 11 bases aligning to TRBD1. Germline V lookup: CDR1 SQVTM, CDR2 ANQGSEA. Germline trimming cut 1 base from V and 6 bases from J; bases unmatched to any gene: 2. This CDR3 has 13 residues.

This chain joins TRBV18 and TRBJ1-2; 10 bases line up with TRBD1. The germline V gene encodes CDR1 KGHSH and CDR2 LQKENI. This CDR3 spans 15 amino acids. The V segment lost 3 bases and the J segment 9 bases; nucleotides outside the gene matches: 10. The CDR3: CASSPAGTGDGSYTF. The CDR3 bases are TGTGCCAGCTCACCGGCGGGGACAGGGGATGGAAGCTACACCTTC.

The V and J genes are TRBV5-6 and TRBJ1-2; D possibly corresponds to TRBD1 (6 bases). Germline V lookup: CDR1 SGHDT, CDR2 YYEEEE. The CDR3 spans 14 residues. Trimming removed 0 bases at V and 8 bases at J, with 14 bases between. As DNA, the CDR3 is TGTGCCAGCAGCTTGGAGGTGGGGGCCGGGGGCTACACCTTC. This encodes CASSLEVGAGGYTF.

The gene calls are TRBV4-2 and TRBJ2-7; D not resolved. The V gene's germline CDR1 is LGHNA and CDR2 YNFKEQ. The CDR3 has 14 residues. The V end was cut by 0 bases, the J end by 6 bases, with 12 bases between. The CDR3 here is CASSQDVILSEQYF. The CDR3 DNA sequence: TGTGCCAGCAGCCAAGATGTGATTCTATCCGAGCAGTACTTC.

The sample holds one count of this clone. J is TRBJ1-4 and V is TRBV5-1; perhaps TRBD1 as D (5 bases). Germline V gene data show CDR1 as SGHRS and CDR2 as YFSETQ. The ends were cut back, 0 bases at V and 8 bases at J, with 11 bases in the middle. This CDR3 comprises 14 residues. The chain's CDR3 is CASSLAGGGEKLFF. The DNA for the CDR3 is TGCGCCAGCAGCTTGGCCGGGGGAGGGGAAAAACTGTTTTTT.

This clone has a count of ten or more. The V gene is TRBV12-3 or TRBV12-4, the J gene TRBJ1-5; no firm D call. Trimming cost V 0 bases and J 9 bases, with 9 bases left between them. CDR3 length equals 13 residues. This CDR3 reads CASSLARGGPQHF. The CDR3 DNA follows: TGTGCCAGCAGTTTAGCGCGGGGAGGGCCCCAGCATTTT.

J is TRBJ1-1 and V is TRBV12-3 or TRBV12-4; 12 bases fit TRBD1. The CDR3 runs 13 residues. Losses at the gene ends were 5 bases for V and 8 bases for J; bases not matched to a gene: 3. This CDR3 reads CASSLGTGGEAFF. In nucleotides, the CDR3 is TGTGCCAGCAGTCTCGGGACAGGGGGCGAAGCTTTCTTT.

CDR3 in amino acids: CASSPTLLAGDTDTQYF. In DNA form, the CDR3 reads TGTGCCAGTAGTCCGACCCTACTAGCGGGAGACACAGATACGCAGTATTTT. V usage is TRBV19 and J usage is TRBJ2-3, with 11 bases lining up with TRBD2. Germline trimming cut 5 bases from V and 2 bases from J; bases unmatched to any gene: 9. In germline, CDR1 is LNHDA, CDR2 SQIVND (reference sequence). The CDR3 runs 17 residues.

This rearrangement joins TRBV11-2 to TRBJ1-4; no definite D call. The V and J ends lost 5 bases and 6 bases respectively, with 7 bases between them. The CDR3 sequence is 12 residues long. Germline CDR1 SGHAT, CDR2 FQNNGV. The CDR3 reads CASSPGHEKLFF. CDR3 bases: TGTGCCAGCAGCCCAGGTCATGAAAAACTGTTTTTT.

The genes are TRBV4-1 and TRBJ2-7, with TRBD2 matching 7 bases. The V gene end was trimmed by 5 bases and the J gene end by 1 base; junction bases not matched to a gene: 11. The length of the CDR3 is 16 residues. Germline V gene sequence: CDR1 MGHRA, CDR2 YSYEKL. CDR3 coding DNA: TGCGCCAGCAGCGTCCTGAGCGGCGGGGGATCCTACGAGCAGTACTTC. It encodes CASSVLSGGGSYEQYF.

This clone appeared once. This chain connects TRBV6-5 to TRBJ1-5; a possible D gene is TRBD1 (5 bases). Trimming stripped 6 bases from V and 2 bases from J, with 8 bases between. The CDR3 runs 13 residues. CDR1 is MNHEY and CDR2 is SVGAGI in the germline V gene. The CDR3 loop is CASSQGGNQPQHF. For the CDR3, the DNA is TGTGCCAGCAGCCAGGGTGGCAATCAGCCCCAGCATTTT.